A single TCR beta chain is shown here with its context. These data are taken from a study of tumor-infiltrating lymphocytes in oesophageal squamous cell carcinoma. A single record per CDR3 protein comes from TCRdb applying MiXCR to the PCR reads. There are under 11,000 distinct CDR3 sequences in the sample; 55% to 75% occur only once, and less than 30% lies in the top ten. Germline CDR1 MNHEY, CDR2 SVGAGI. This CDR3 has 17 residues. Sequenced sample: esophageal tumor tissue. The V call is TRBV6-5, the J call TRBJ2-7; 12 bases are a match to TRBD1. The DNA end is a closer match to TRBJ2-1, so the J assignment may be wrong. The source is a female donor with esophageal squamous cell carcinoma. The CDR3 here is CASSRGTGGYIHNEQFF. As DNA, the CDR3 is TGTGCCAGCAGCCGAGGGACAGGGGGCTACATTCATAATGAGCAGTTCTTC.